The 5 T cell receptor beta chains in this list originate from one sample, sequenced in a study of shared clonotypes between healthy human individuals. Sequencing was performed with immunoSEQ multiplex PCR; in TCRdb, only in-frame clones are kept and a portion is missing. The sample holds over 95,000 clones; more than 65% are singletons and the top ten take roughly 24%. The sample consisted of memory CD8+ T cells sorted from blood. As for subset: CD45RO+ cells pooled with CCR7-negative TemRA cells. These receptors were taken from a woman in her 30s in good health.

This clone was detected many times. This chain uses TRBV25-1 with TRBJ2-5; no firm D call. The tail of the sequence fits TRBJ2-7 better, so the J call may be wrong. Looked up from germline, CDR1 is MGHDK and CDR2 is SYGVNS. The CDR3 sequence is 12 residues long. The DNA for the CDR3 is TGTGCCAGCAGTGGGTCGAGAGACGAGCAGTACTTC. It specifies CASSGSRDEQYF.

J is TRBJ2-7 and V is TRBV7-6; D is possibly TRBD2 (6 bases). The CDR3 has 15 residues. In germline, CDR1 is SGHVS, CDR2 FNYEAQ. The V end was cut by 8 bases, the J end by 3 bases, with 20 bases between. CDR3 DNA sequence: TGTGCCAGCGCCCCCGGGGTAGCGGAGGGCTACGAGCAGTACTTC. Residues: CASAPGVAEGYEQYF.

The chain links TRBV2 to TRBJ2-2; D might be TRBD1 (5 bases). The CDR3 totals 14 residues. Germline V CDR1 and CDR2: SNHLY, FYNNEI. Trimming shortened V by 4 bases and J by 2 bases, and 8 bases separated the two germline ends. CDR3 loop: CASSGQGNTGELFF. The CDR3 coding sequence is TGTGCCAGCAGTGGGCAGGGAAACACCGGGGAGCTGTTTTTT.

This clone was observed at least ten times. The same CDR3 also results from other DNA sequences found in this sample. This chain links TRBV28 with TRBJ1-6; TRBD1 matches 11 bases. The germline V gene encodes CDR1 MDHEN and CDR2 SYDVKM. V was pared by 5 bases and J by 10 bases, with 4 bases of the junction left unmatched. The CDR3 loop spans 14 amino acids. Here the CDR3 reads CASSGTGGRSPLHF. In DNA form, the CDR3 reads TGTGCCAGCAGTGGGACAGGGGGTCGCTCACCCCTCCACTTT.

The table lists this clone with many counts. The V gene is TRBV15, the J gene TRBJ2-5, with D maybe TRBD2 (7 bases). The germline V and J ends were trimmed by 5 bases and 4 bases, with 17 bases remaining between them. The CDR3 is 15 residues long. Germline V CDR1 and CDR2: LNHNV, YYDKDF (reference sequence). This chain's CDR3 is CATSGERGGGETQYF. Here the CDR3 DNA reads TGTGCCACCAGCGGGGAGCGGGGAGGGGGAGAGACCCAGTACTTC.